The rows below give T cell receptor beta chains drawn from one sample of a study of blood T cell repertoires in COVID-19. Here immunoSEQ multiplex PCR was the method, and the copy in TCRdb shows in-frame clones only, minus some. The sample consists of about 210,000 clones, roughly 78% of them appearing once. Sequenced material: peripheral blood. All receptors come from a middle-aged woman with acute or convalescent COVID-19. CDR3s include the opening cysteine and the closing phenylalanine or tryptophan. A D gene is named only where the DNA matches it firmly. Some rows have no size entry. The others give once, few or many, or a class for an expanded clone.

d_call	j_call	clone_size	v_call	cdr3_aa	cdr3_nt
-	TRBJ1-4	-	TRBV3-1/TRBV3-2	CASSHRGEKLFF	TGTGCCAGCAGCCACAGAGGGGAAAAACTGTTTTTT
-	TRBJ2-7	-	TRBV27	CASSLLGREQYF	TGTGCCAGCAGTTTGTTGGGGCGCGAGCAGTACTTC
TRBD2	TRBJ2-5	-	TRBV6-6	CASSYSSLAGQETQYF	TGTGCCAGCAGTTACTCGAGCCTAGCGGGACAAGAGACCCAGTACTTC
-	TRBJ1-6	-	TRBV5-8	CASRMRRGRNSPLHF	TGTGCCAGCAGAATGAGGCGGGGTAGAAATTCACCCCTCCACTTT
TRBD1	TRBJ2-5	-	TRBV5-4	CASSSRGQDGKTQYF	TGTGCCAGCAGCTCCAGGGGACAGGACGGAAAGACCCAGTACTTC
-	TRBJ2-5	-	TRBV7-3	CASSFSSQETQYF	TGTGCCAGCAGCTTTAGCTCTCAAGAGACCCAGTACTTC
TRBD1	TRBJ2-7	few	TRBV2	CASSDQGVHREQYF	TGTGCCAGCAGTGATCAGGGGGTACATCGGGAGCAGTACTTC
-	TRBJ2-1	once	TRBV9	CASSIQDTYNEQFF	TGTGCCAGCAGCATACAGGATACCTACAATGAGCAGTTCTTC
TRBD2	TRBJ2-1	-	TRBV9	CASSAEQGLAEEQFF	TGTGCCAGCAGCGCGGAACAGGGACTAGCGGAGGAGCAGTTCTTC
TRBD2	TRBJ2-3	-	TRBV4-2	CASSQGVAGLDTQYF	TGTGCCAGCAGCCAAGGAGTAGCGGGGTTAGATACGCAGTATTTT
TRBD1	TRBJ1-2	-	TRBV7-8	CASSNPGQGLFLGGYTF	TGTGCCAGCAGCAACCCGGGACAGGGTCTCTTCCTAGGCGGCTACACCTTC
-	TRBJ2-7	-	TRBV19	CASSGDLNEQYF	TGTGCCAGTAGTGGAGATCTTAACGAGCAGTACTTC
TRBD2	TRBJ2-7	-	TRBV27	CASSETGTSGGRYEQYF	TGTGCCAGCAGTGAGACCGGGACTAGCGGGGGGCGCTACGAGCAGTACTTC
TRBD1	TRBJ1-1	-	TRBV4-1	CASSQTDRGPEAFF	TGCGCCAGCAGCCAAACCGACAGGGGGCCTGAAGCTTTCTTT
-	TRBJ1-3	-	TRBV12-3/TRBV12-4	CASTPQGRDTIYF	TGTGCCAGCACCCCACAGGGACGAGACACCATATATTTT